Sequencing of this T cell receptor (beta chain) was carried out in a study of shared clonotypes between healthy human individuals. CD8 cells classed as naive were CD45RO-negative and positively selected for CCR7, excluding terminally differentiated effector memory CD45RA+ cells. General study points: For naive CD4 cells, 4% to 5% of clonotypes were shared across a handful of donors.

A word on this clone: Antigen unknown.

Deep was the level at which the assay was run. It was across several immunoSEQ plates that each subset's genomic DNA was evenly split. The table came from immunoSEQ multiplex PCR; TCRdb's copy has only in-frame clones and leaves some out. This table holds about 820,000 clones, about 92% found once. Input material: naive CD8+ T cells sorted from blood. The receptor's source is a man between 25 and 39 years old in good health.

CDR3 amino acids: CASSVEDSGRSGELFF. DNA of the CDR3: TGTGCCAGCAGCGTAGAGGATAGCGGGAGATCCGGGGAGCTGTTTTTT. J is TRBJ2-2 and V is TRBV9, with TRBD2 matching 9 bases. Germline V lookup: CDR1 SGDLS, CDR2 YYNGEE. The CDR3 loop spans 16 amino acids. Unmatched junction bases numbered 6, after V lost 0 bases and J lost 6 bases.